The 10 T cell receptor beta chains reported below all come from one sample, sequenced in a study of cytomegalovirus exposure and HLA in healthy donors. Assay: immunoSEQ multiplex PCR; the TCRdb copy retains only in-frame clones and omits some. The sample gives 110,000 to 150,000 clones, just over 90% of which show up once; 0.55% to 0.8% is in the top ten. The specimen sequenced was PBMCs. The receptors here all came from a man between 18 and 35 years old in good health and CMV-seronegative.

J is TRBJ2-7 and V is TRBV5-1; 11 bases map to TRBD2. Per germline, CDR1 SGHRS and CDR2 YFSETQ. The CDR3 sequence is 15 residues long. Trimming removed 1 base from V and 4 bases from J; junction bases left unmatched: 4. CDR3 region: CASSLSPSGRYEQYV. CDR3 nucleotides: TGCGCCAGCAGCTTGTCACCTAGCGGGAGGTACGAGCAGTACGTC.

The count of this clone is one. The chain carries TRBV6-5 and TRBJ2-7, with TRBD2 matching 9 bases. The CDR3 spans 15 residues. Germline trimming cut 4 bases from V and 0 bases from J; bases unmatched to any gene: 4. CDR1 MNHEY and CDR2 SVGAGI come from the germline V gene. Written as DNA, the CDR3 is TGTGCCAGCAGTTCTTTGACTAGCGGCTCCTACGAGCAGTACGTC. This encodes CASSSLTSGSYEQYV.

The chain employs TRBV9 and TRBJ1-1; D unresolved. CDR3 size: 13 residues. Trimming removed 0 bases at V and 6 bases at J, with 9 bases between. Germline CDR1 reads SGDLS; CDR2 reads YYNGEE. The CDR3 nucleotides read TGTGCCAGCAGCGTAGTAGGTAGCCCTGAAGCTTTCTTT. Amino acid sequence: CASSVVGSPEAFF. Together with reference TRBV9 and TRBJ1-1, the CDR3 gives the full variable domain: DSGVTQTPKHLITATGQRVTLRCSPRSGDLSVYWYQQSLDQGLQFLIQYYNGEERAKGNILERFSAQQFPDLHSELNLSSLELGDSALYFCASSVVGSPEAFFGQGTRLTVV.

This sequence joins TRBV18 and TRBJ2-1; 7 bases map to TRBD2. Per germline, CDR1 KGHSH and CDR2 LQKENI. CDR3 length: 15 amino acids. Unmatched junction bases numbered 11, after V lost 6 bases and J lost 6 bases. The CDR3 region has the DNA TGTGCCAGCTCGCTTACCGGGACTAATCTCAATGAGCAGTTCTTC. Its protein product is CASSLTGTNLNEQFF.

This chain joins TRBV5-1 and TRBJ2-3, with 8 bases lining up with TRBD2. CDR3 length equals 18 residues. V lost 0 bases and J lost 2; bases outside the gene matches: 11. Germline assignment: CDR1 SGHRS and CDR2 YFSETQ. The CDR3 bases are TGCGCCAGCAGCTTGGGACGCGGCAGCGGGGGTTACACAGATACGCAGTATTTT. It is translated as CASSLGRGSGGYTDTQYF.

The chain has TRBV6-1 and TRBJ2-5; 7 bases match TRBD2. The CDR3 loop spans 12 amino acids. Trimming cost V 7 bases and J 5 bases; bases outside gene matches: 4. Germline loops: CDR1 MNHNS, CDR2 SASEGT. As DNA, the CDR3 is TGTGCCAGCAAGTTCGGGGGGGAGACCCAGTACTTC. This sequence encodes CASKFGGETQYF.

The chain combines TRBV5-1 with TRBJ2-5; 7 positions match TRBD1. The CDR3 length is 14 residues. With V trimmed by 4 bases and J by 2 bases, 5 bases remained unmatched. CDR1 SGHRS and CDR2 YFSETQ come from the germline V gene. CDR3 loop: CASSRGQAQETQYF. CDR3 nucleotide sequence: TGCGCCAGCAGCCGCGGACAGGCACAAGAGACCCAGTACTTC.

This clone was seen a single time. The chain links TRBV18 to TRBJ1-4; the D is unclear. The CDR3 runs 13 residues. Trimming pared 4 bases from V and 5 bases from J, leaving 8 bases between. Germline lookup yields CDR1 KGHSH and CDR2 LQKENI. CDR3 protein: CASSLSWNEKLFF. CDR3 coding DNA: TGTGCCAGCTCACTGAGTTGGAATGAAAAACTGTTTTTT.

The V call is TRBV5-3, the J call TRBJ2-7, with D possibly matching TRBD2 (6 bases). TRBV5-3 is assigned to the ORF class and has an uncertain function. V lost 0 bases, J lost 2 bases, and 12 bases lay in between. This CDR3 comprises 15 residues. The CDR3 protein is CARSLGLGETYEQYV. The CDR3 DNA reads as TGTGCCAGAAGCTTGGGACTAGGGGAAACCTACGAGCAGTACGTC.

The rearrangement joins TRBV10-3 to TRBJ1-5; 9 nucleotides align to TRBD1. The junction had 0 bases not matched to a gene; V was cut back by 2 bases and J by 4 bases. The CDR3 is made up of 14 amino acids. Germline CDR1 is ENHRY and CDR2 is SYGVKD. The CDR3 region is CAISEGQGNQPQHF. CDR3 nucleotide sequence: TGTGCCATCAGTGAGGGACAGGGGAATCAGCCCCAGCATTTT.